The 15 T cell receptor beta chains in this list originate from one sample, sequenced in a study of T cell responses to AZD1222 COVID-19 vaccine. Sequencing used immunoSEQ multiplex PCR; TCRdb keeps in-frame clones, though not all of them. This sample has under 95,000 clones, with roughly 89% found just once. The specimen was peripheral blood, collected on day 0 of AZD1222 vaccination. These receptors originate from an adult in good health.

This clone was detected once. The chain carries TRBV14 and TRBJ2-3; TRBD2 matches 14 bases. The CDR3 totals 17 residues. Trimming at V came to 4 bases and at J to 6 bases, leaving 9 bases not matched to a gene. From germline, CDR1 is SGHDN and CDR2 FVKESK. This CDR3 is CASSRSGTSGGEDTQYF. The CDR3 coding sequence is TGTGCCAGCAGCCGATCCGGGACTAGCGGGGGAGAGGATACGCAGTATTTT.

The rearrangement joins TRBV5-1 to TRBJ2-1, with 10 positions matching TRBD1. Per the germline V gene, CDR1 is SGHRS and CDR2 is YFSETQ. Losses at the gene ends were 4 bases for V and 8 bases for J; bases not matched to a gene: 15. This CDR3 is 17 amino acids long. The DNA for the CDR3 is TGCGCCAGCAGCCCTACTAGACAGGGGGCAGGATTGGATGAGCAGTTCTTC. It encodes CASSPTRQGAGLDEQFF.

The CDR3 protein is CASSQDLNGNTIYF. For the CDR3, the DNA is TGTGCCAGCAGCCAAGACTTGAATGGAAACACCATATATTTT. The chain uses TRBV3-1 (or the pseudogene TRBV3-2) and TRBJ1-3; D ambiguous. The CDR3 extends over 14 amino acids. Per germline, CDR1 LGHDT and CDR2 YNNKEL (reference sequence). Trimming took off 0 bases at V and 3 bases at J, with 6 bases between the two ends.

The chain combines TRBV6-5 with TRBJ2-3; D gene uncertain. This CDR3 is built from 13 residues. The ends were cut back, 2 bases at V and 3 bases at J, with 6 bases in the middle. Germline CDR1 is MNHEY and CDR2 is SVGAGI. The CDR3 nucleotides are TGTGCCAGCAGTTACATGGGGACAGATACGCAGTATTTT. The encoded protein is CASSYMGTDTQYF.

The chain joins TRBV7-3 to TRBJ2-1; 12 bases are shared with TRBD2. The germline V gene has CDR1 SGHTA and CDR2 FQGTGA. J gave up 9 bases and V 0 bases, and 12 bases lay outside the gene matches. This CDR3 region has 18 residues. The CDR3 loop reads CASSLTQPRGLAGFEQFF. The CDR3 nucleotides are TGTGCCAGCAGCTTAACCCAACCTCGAGGACTAGCGGGATTTGAGCAGTTCTTC.

V is TRBV5-5 and J is TRBJ1-5; no clear D. The V gene lost 0 bases and the J gene lost 7 bases, with 8 bases spanning the gap. The CDR3 length is 13 residues. Germline values: CDR1 SGHKS, CDR2 YYEKEE (reference sequence). CDR3 sequence reads: CASSLEGAQPQHF. CDR3 coding DNA: TGTGCCAGCAGCTTGGAGGGCGCCCAGCCCCAGCATTTT.

The chain is built from TRBV11-2 and TRBJ1-4, with D perhaps TRBD1 (6 bases). The V end was cut by 4 bases, the J end by 7 bases, with 16 bases between. CDR1 and CDR2 (germline): SGHAT, FQNNGV. The CDR3 contains 15 residues. CDR3 region: CASSSRGRGGEKLFF. CDR3 in DNA: TGTGCCAGCAGCTCCCGCGGCAGGGGAGGTGAAAAACTGTTTTTT.

This clone appeared a single time. The rearrangement links TRBV18 to TRBJ1-6, with a tentative D call TRBD1 (5 bases). In germline, CDR1 is KGHSH, CDR2 LQKENI. CDR3 length equals 16 residues. Trimming took off 1 base at V and 4 bases at J, with 11 bases between the two ends. This chain's CDR3 is CASSPHSDRYNSPLHF. The DNA of the CDR3 is TGTGCCAGCTCACCACATTCAGACAGATATAATTCACCCCTCCACTTT.

This chain joins TRBV18 and TRBJ1-3, with D hard to call. Trimming cost V 7 bases and J 5 bases, with 12 bases left between them. This CDR3 is 13 amino acids long. Germline CDR1 and CDR2: KGHSH and LQKENI. CDR3 sequence (DNA): TGTGCCAGCTTAGACGGTTTGCGAAACACCATATATTTT. Translated: CASLDGLRNTIYF.

The V call is TRBV5-1, the J call TRBJ2-1; maybe TRBD2 (6 bases). V lost 5 bases and J lost 0, with 12 bases in between. Per germline, CDR1 SGHRS and CDR2 YFSETQ. The CDR3 has 15 residues. The CDR3 loop reads CASRIGTPSYNEQFF. CDR3 nucleotide sequence: TGCGCCAGCAGAATCGGGACTCCCTCCTACAATGAGCAGTTCTTC.

This chain connects TRBV6-5 to TRBJ1-6; D call uncertain. CDR1 is MNHEY, CDR2 SVGAGI, per germline. The CDR3 runs 15 residues. V lost 4 bases and J 8 bases, leaving 15 bases between the germline ends. The CDR3 protein is CASSFSSGGYSPLHF. In DNA, the CDR3 is TGTGCCAGCAGTTTCTCGTCCGGCGGGTATTCACCCCTCCACTTT.

The V and J genes are TRBV27 and TRBJ1-1; D uncertain. This CDR3 contains 13 residues. Per germline, CDR1 MNHEY and CDR2 SMNVEV (reference sequence). The V end was cut by 3 bases, the J end by 0 bases, with 5 bases between. CDR3 loop: CASSFKMNTEAFF. CDR3 coding DNA: TGTGCCAGCAGTTTTAAGATGAACACTGAAGCTTTCTTT.

The rearrangement links TRBV5-1 to TRBJ2-7; no firm D call. The CDR3 runs 13 residues. The germline V gene has CDR1 SGHRS and CDR2 YFSETQ. The germline V and J ends were trimmed by 2 bases and 0 bases, with 6 bases remaining between them. The CDR3 DNA sequence: TGCGCCAGCAGCTTTGCTGCCTCCTACGAGCAGTACTTC. It specifies CASSFAASYEQYF. The variable domain in full, with the rest retrieved from reference TRBV5-1 and TRBJ2-7, is KAGVTQTPRYLIKTRGQQVTLSCSPISGHRSVSWYQQTPGQGLQFLFEYFSETQRNKGNFPGRFSGRQFSNSRSEMNVSTLELGDSALYLCASSFAASYEQYFGPGTRLTVT.

A note on this clone: Other DNA sequences from this sample encode an identical CDR3 as well. The rearrangement links TRBV2 to TRBJ1-5, with D tentatively TRBD1 (5 bases). CDR1 is SNHLY and CDR2 is FYNNEI in the germline V gene. This CDR3 is 12 amino acids long. The germline V and J ends were trimmed by 3 bases and 7 bases, with 7 bases remaining between them. CDR3: CASSDRGQPQHF. Written as DNA, the CDR3 is TGTGCCAGCAGTGATCGGGGGCAGCCCCAGCATTTT. The full variable domain, its missing parts supplied by reference TRBV2 and TRBJ1-5, is EPEVTQTPSHQVTQMGQEVILRCVPISNHLYFYWYRQILGQKVEFLVSFYNNEISEKSEIFDDQFSVERPDGSNFTLKIRSTKLEDSAMYFCASSDRGQPQHFGDGTRLSIL.

The V and J genes are TRBV6-6 and TRBJ1-2, with D hard to call. The CDR3 runs to 16 residues. Germline V gene lookup returns CDR1 MNHNY and CDR2 SVGAGI (reference sequence). The V end lost 2 bases, the J end lost 3 bases, and 16 bases lay between the germline ends. The CDR3 region has the DNA TGTGCCAGCAGTTACGGAACAGCTTCTACGGACTATGGCTACACCTTC. Amino acid sequence: CASSYGTASTDYGYTF.